These 2 T cell receptor beta chains originate from one sample sequenced in a study of T-cell reconstitution after alpha-beta-depleted transplantation in children listed by TCRdb under 2016. According to the study, the label for this sample's treatment or condition signals: allogeneic hematopoietic cell transplantation with graft depleted of TCRalphabeta T cells and CD19 B cells. Libraries were made using PCR. These reads were obtained on an Illumina HiSeq 2500. TCR library preparation used molecular barcoding, with unique molecular identifiers applied to normalize quantification of the TCRbeta repertoire. TCRdb reanalyzed the raw reads on its own, using fastp at Q25 for trimming and MiXCR for clone calling, and kept in-frame beta chains. Each CDR3 protein gets just one entry, which takes the most common genes and DNA from the rows behind it. The sample table records fewer than 750,000 distinct CDR3 sequences; more than 20% of these occur just once. In total, the top ten clones hold 11% to 15% of the sample.

This sample comprised PBMCs, mostly from graft donor cells, obtained 360 days after TCRalphabeta/CD19-depleted stem cell transplant. The receptors were sampled from a boy in the first two years of life who had a stem cell transplant for acute myeloid leukemia, so the T cells may come from the graft donor.

The chain links TRBV10-3 to TRBJ1-2; D is possibly TRBD1 (5 bases). This CDR3 comprises 14 residues. V was shortened by 5 bases and J by 6 bases, with 16 bases between the two germline ends. Looked up from germline, CDR1 is ENHRY and CDR2 is SYGVKD. CDR3 in amino acids: CAISNEGVADGYTF. The CDR3 DNA reads as TGTGCCATCAGTAATGAAGGGGTCGCGGATGGCTACACCTTC.

V and J are TRBV5-4 and TRBJ2-3; 8 nucleotides match TRBD2. The CDR3 covers 17 residues. V shed 3 bases, J shed 1 base, and the junction held 10 bases outside the gene matches. Germline CDR1 reads SGHNT; CDR2 reads YYREEE (reference sequence). CDR3 in amino acids: CASSYYRGGLRTDTQYF. CDR3 nucleotides: TGTGCCAGCAGCTACTACCGGGGGGGTCTACGCACAGATACGCAGTATTTT. The full variable domain, rest sourced from reference TRBV5-4 and TRBJ2-3, is ETGVTQSPTHLIKTRGQQVTLRCSSQSGHNTVSWYQQALGQGPQFIFQYYREEENGRGNFPPRFSGLQFPNYSSELNVNALELDDSALYLCASSYYRGGLRTDTQYFGPGTRLTVL.